This T cell receptor (beta chain) appears in the sequencing data of a study of response to subunit inactivated influenza vaccine. Study-level findings and limits: Researchers suggested that each seasonal influenza vaccination recruits few new T cells.

MiXCR was run by TCRdb on the RT-PCR reads, yielding one entry per CDR3 protein. The table has 560,000 or so distinct CDR3 sequences, less than 8% seen once. V lost 7 bases to trimming and J lost 2 bases; unmatched junction nucleotides: 7. There are 14 residues in the CDR3. The germline V gene has CDR1 ENHRY and CDR2 SYGVKD. This clonotype was picked up a small number of times. Its antigen is undetermined. Source: PBMCs from blood, taken around 25 months after vaccination. The source is a man in his fifties or sixties who received an inactivated influenza vaccine. The chain is built from TRBV10-3 and TRBJ2-7, with TRBD1 matching over 8 bases. The CDR3 region has the DNA TGTGCCATCAACCCGGGACAGGAGACCTACGAGCAGTACTTC. Its translation: CAINPGQETYEQYF.